The T cell receptor (beta chain) under discussion was sequenced for a study of Tregs in tolerant kidney transplant recipients. Overall study results and limits: This study did not directly address biological reproducibility.

Per germline, CDR1 KGHSH and CDR2 LQKENI. This CDR3 has 15 amino acids. V lost 4 bases to trimming and J lost 5 bases; unmatched junction nucleotides: 5. Clones were read by immunoSEQ multiplex PCR, and TCRdb kept only the in-frame ones, dropping some. The sample contains 90,000 or so clones, under 95% of which appear only once. Regarding this clone: Antigen unknown.

Recipients received nonmyeloablative bone marrow transplants from related graft donors, with transient mixed chimerism. The sequences come from CD4+ T cells from blood (PBMCs), collected 12 months after the transplant. This TCR was sampled from a human patient who received a combined kidney and bone marrow transplant. Some T cells may trace back to the graft donor. V and J are TRBV18 and TRBJ2-1; 10 bases are shared with TRBD2. The CDR3 sequence is CASSRAGGPDNEQFF. CDR3 in DNA: TGTGCCAGCTCACGAGCGGGAGGGCCTGACAATGAGCAGTTCTTC.